The 3 T cell receptor beta chains reported below all come from one sample, sequenced in a study of T cells after yellow fever vaccination. TCRdb called the 5' RACE reads again in MiXCR, with one record for every CDR3 protein. The sample shows about 75,000 distinct CDR3 sequences, under 9.5% of them seen only once. Source: CD8+ T cells sorted from PBMCs, taken about 10 days after the first yellow fever vaccination. The receptors stem from a man aged 18 to 35 who received the YFV17D yellow fever vaccine.

The chain carries TRBV29-1 and TRBJ2-7, with D hard to call. V lost 4 bases, J lost 6 bases, and 10 bases lay in between. The V gene's germline CDR1 is SQVTM and CDR2 ANQGSEA. CDR3 length equals 11 residues. Here the CDR3 reads CSVAAALEQYF. In nucleotides, the CDR3 is TGCAGCGTTGCGGCAGCCCTCGAGCAGTACTTC.

This clonotype was found a few times. The chain employs TRBV3-1 and TRBJ2-3; possibly TRBD2 for D (6 bases). The V gene lost 4 bases and the J gene lost 1 base, with 9 bases spanning the gap. The CDR3 totals 14 residues. The germline V gene encodes CDR1 LGHDT and CDR2 YNNKEL (reference sequence). The CDR3 loop reads CASSPVAGTDTQYF. In DNA form, the CDR3 reads TGTGCCAGCAGCCCCGTAGCGGGCACAGATACGCAGTATTTT.

This clonotype was detected many times. This sequence joins TRBV6-1 and TRBJ2-7; TRBD1 might be the D (6 bases). Trimming pared 5 bases from V and 0 bases from J, leaving 11 bases between. This CDR3 contains 14 residues. CDR1 and CDR2 from the germline V gene are MNHNS and SASEGT. Here the CDR3 reads CASSLDRSSYEQYV. CDR3 DNA: TGTGCCAGCAGTCTAGACAGGAGCTCCTACGAGCAGTACGTC.